This T cell receptor beta chain was observed in a study of Ad26.COV2.S vaccination and SARS-CoV-2 variants. Specified treatment: some 19 received Ad26.COV2.S at low or high dose, single or two shots; about 5 received placebo; per-sample allocation not given. Specimen acquisition occurred on day 63 following the initial vaccine or placebo injection. Assay: immunoSEQ multiplex PCR; the TCRdb copy retains only in-frame clones and omits some. The sample consists of 300,000 to 500,000 clones, about nine tenths of them appearing once. The CDR3 loop spans 15 amino acids. Germline trimming cut 4 bases from V and 5 bases from J; bases unmatched to any gene: 5. In germline, CDR1 is ENHRY, CDR2 SYGVKD.

The J gene is TRBJ2-1, the V gene TRBV10-3, with 10 bases fitting TRBD2. This receptor was obtained from a person between 18 and 60 years old who received the Ad26.COV2.S COVID-19 vaccine or a placebo. The sample was peripheral blood, taken in a trial of Ad26.COV2.S vaccine versus placebo. CDR3 residues: CAISVPGLAHNEQFF. CDR3 in DNA: TGTGCCATCAGTGTCCCGGGACTAGCGCACAATGAGCAGTTCTTC.